What follows are 9 T cell receptor beta chains derived from one specimen sequenced in a study of response to subunit inactivated influenza vaccine. MiXCR was run by TCRdb on the RT-PCR reads, yielding one entry per CDR3 protein. The sample gives about 570,000 distinct CDR3 sequences, about 11% of which show up once; roughly 11% is in the top ten. This same sample was also part of a study on T cells expressing NK-cell markers. That paper adds: TCR beta libraries carry UMIs added by 5'RACE template switching.

The specimen comprised PBMCs from blood, sampled on the day of vaccination. Receptor source: a man aged 50-59 years who received an inactivated influenza vaccine.

This clonotype has just a few counts. This sequence joins TRBV29-1 and TRBJ1-1; D not resolved. CDR1 SQVTM and CDR2 ANQGSEA come from the germline V gene. V lost 1 base to trimming and J lost 3 bases, with 9 bases between them. There are 13 residues in the CDR3. The DNA of the CDR3 is TGCAGCGTTGAAGCGGGTGGGTACACTGAAGCTTTCTTT. Translation gives CSVEAGGYTEAFF.

This clonotype was counted between two and nine times. The gene calls are TRBV27 and TRBJ1-5; D is unclear. The CDR3 consists of 14 residues. Looked up from germline, CDR1 is MNHEY and CDR2 is SMNVEV (reference sequence). The germline V and J ends were trimmed by 6 bases and 2 bases, with 11 bases remaining between them. CDR3 protein: CASSQQSGNQPQHF. CDR3 nucleotides: TGTGCCAGCAGCCAACAATCAGGCAATCAGCCCCAGCATTTT.

This clonotype has ten or more counts. The V and J genes are TRBV7-2 and TRBJ2-1; 10 bases align to TRBD2. There are 15 residues in the CDR3. Germline CDR1 SGHTA, CDR2 FQGNSA. The V segment lost 1 base and the J segment 7 bases; nucleotides outside the gene matches: 4. The CDR3 region has the DNA TGTGCCAGCAGCTTAGATGGACTAGCGGTAAATGAGCAGTTCTTC. Amino acid sequence: CASSLDGLAVNEQFF.

V gene TRBV10-3 combines with J gene TRBJ2-3, with TRBD1 identical over 8 bases. There are 15 residues in the CDR3. In germline, CDR1 is ENHRY, CDR2 SYGVKD. The V segment lost 6 bases and the J segment 0 bases; nucleotides outside the gene matches: 5. CDR3 residues: CAIREDRVSTDTQYF. The CDR3 DNA is TGTGCCATCAGGGAGGACAGGGTTAGCACAGATACGCAGTATTTT.

This clonotype was observed at least ten times. V is TRBV4-3 and J is TRBJ2-1; D not resolved. The CDR3 is made up of 13 amino acids. The V gene's germline CDR1 is LGHNA and CDR2 YSLEER. V lost 0 bases and J 4 bases, leaving 4 bases between the germline ends. The CDR3 DNA is TGCGCCAGCAGCCAAGAATCTTACAATGAGCAGTTCTTC. Translation gives CASSQESYNEQFF.

The chain is built from TRBV6-2 or TRBV6-3 and TRBJ1-5; a possible D gene is TRBD1 (5 bases). Looked up from germline, CDR1 is MNHEY and CDR2 is SVGEGT. This CDR3 is 14 amino acids long. Trimming took off 5 bases at V and 7 bases at J, with 15 bases between the two ends. The CDR3 sequence: CASSTVGGSQPQHF. The CDR3 DNA follows: TGTGCCAGCAGTACGGTGGGGGGGAGCCAGCCCCAGCATTTT.

This clonotype was counted only a few times. V is TRBV5-5 and J is TRBJ1-5; unclear D gene. The germline gives CDR1 SGHKS, CDR2 YYEKEE (reference sequence). The V end lost 1 base, the J end lost 3 bases, and 8 bases lay between the germline ends. This CDR3 comprises 14 residues. As DNA, the CDR3 is TGTGCCAGCAGCTTGACGGAACCCAATCAGCCCCAGCATTTT. It is translated as CASSLTEPNQPQHF.

This clonotype occurred a few times. V and J are TRBV5-1 and TRBJ2-1; 9 bases agree with TRBD1. The CDR3 is made up of 16 amino acids. V was clipped by 2 bases and J by 4 bases; unmatched bases: 7. Germline CDR1 SGHRS, CDR2 YFSETQ. The CDR3 protein is CASSFQGQGLYNEQFF. CDR3 nucleotide sequence: TGCGCCAGCAGCTTCCAGGGACAGGGTTTGTACAATGAGCAGTTCTTC.

This clonotype was seen a few times. The chain employs TRBV7-9 and TRBJ2-7; TRBD2 might be the D (5 bases). Germline lookup yields CDR1 SEHNR and CDR2 FQNEAQ (reference sequence). This CDR3 is 14 amino acids long. V lost 4 bases and J lost 3, with 13 bases in between. In DNA, the CDR3 is TGTGCCAGCAGCTCAGAACGGACTTTCTACGAGCAGTACTTC. It specifies CASSSERTFYEQYF.